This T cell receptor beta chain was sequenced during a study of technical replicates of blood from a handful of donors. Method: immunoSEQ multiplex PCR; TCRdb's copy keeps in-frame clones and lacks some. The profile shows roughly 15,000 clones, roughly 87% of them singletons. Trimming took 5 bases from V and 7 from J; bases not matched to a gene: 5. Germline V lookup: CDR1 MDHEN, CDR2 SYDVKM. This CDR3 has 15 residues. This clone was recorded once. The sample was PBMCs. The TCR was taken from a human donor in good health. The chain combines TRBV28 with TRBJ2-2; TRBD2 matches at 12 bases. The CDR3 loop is CASSRTSGMGGELFF. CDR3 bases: TGTGCCAGCAGTCGGACTAGCGGGATGGGCGGGGAGCTGTTTTTT.